This TCR beta chain came from a study of blood T cell repertoires in COVID-19. Participants' reported clinical history set cohort assignment. CDR1 SGHRS and CDR2 YFSETQ come from the germline V gene. The CDR3 is made up of 15 amino acids. Trimming cost V 2 bases and J 0 bases, with 11 bases left between them. The repertoire was sequenced with immunoSEQ multiplex PCR; TCRdb's copy has only in-frame clones and lacks some. The sample holds over 200,000 clones, 80% to 90% seen once. Source material: PBMCs or T cells enriched from blood (not recorded which). The receptor was derived from a woman aged 30 to 39 who had been exposed to COVID-19. This chain links TRBV5-1 with TRBJ1-2, with a possible D match to TRBD1 (6 bases). CDR3 sequence reads: CASSLTGKANYGYTF. Here the CDR3 DNA reads TGCGCCAGCAGCTTAACAGGGAAAGCTAACTATGGCTACACCTTC.